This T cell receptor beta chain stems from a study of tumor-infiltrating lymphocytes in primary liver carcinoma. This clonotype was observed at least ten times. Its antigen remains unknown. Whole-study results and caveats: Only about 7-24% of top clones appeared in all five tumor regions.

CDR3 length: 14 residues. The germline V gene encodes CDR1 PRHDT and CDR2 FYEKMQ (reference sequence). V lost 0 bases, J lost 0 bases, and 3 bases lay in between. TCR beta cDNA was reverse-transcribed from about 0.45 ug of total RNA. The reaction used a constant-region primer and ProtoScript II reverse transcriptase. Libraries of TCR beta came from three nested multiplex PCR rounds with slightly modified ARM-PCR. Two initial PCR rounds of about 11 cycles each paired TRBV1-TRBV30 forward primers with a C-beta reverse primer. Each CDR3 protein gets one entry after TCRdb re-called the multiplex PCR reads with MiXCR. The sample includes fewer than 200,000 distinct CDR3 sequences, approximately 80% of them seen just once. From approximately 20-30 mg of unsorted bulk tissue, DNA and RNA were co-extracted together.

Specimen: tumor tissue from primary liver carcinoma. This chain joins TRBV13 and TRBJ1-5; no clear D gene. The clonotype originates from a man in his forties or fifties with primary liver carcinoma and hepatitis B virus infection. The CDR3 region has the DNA TGTGCCAGCAGCTTAGGCGGTAGCAATCAGCCCCAGCATTTT. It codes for CASSLGGSNQPQHF. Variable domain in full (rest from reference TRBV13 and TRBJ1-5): AAGVIQSPRHLIKEKRETATLKCYPIPRHDTVYWYQQGPGQDPQFLISFYEKMQSDKGSIPDRFSAQQFSDYHSELNMSSLELGDSALYFCASSLGGSNQPQHFGDGTRLSIL.